This T cell receptor beta chain was recorded in a study of CD8 T cells in Susac syndrome. A few counts support this clonotype. V lost 3 bases, J lost 0 bases, and 4 bases stayed unmatched. This CDR3 is built from 16 residues. The germline V gene has CDR1 KGHDR and CDR2 SFDVKD. RNA was extracted with the RNeasy kit, and a quantity of about 0.45 to 1 ug was reverse transcribed using random hexamers. MiXCR, applied by TCRdb to the immunoSEQ multiplex PCR reads, yields one record per CDR3 protein. This table holds some 120,000 distinct CDR3 sequences, 90% to 95% found once. The origin of this receptor is a human donor with multiple sclerosis. Sequenced material: CD4+ T cells from PBMCs. This chain connects TRBV24-1 to TRBJ2-1, with 7 positions matching TRBD2. DNA for the CDR3: TGTGCCACCAGTGATCCTAGCGGAAGCTCCTACAATGAGCAGTTCTTC. Residues: CATSDPSGSSYNEQFF.